This T cell receptor beta chain was profiled in a study of blood T cell repertoires in COVID-19. Study context: Sources were T cells, B-cell-depleted T cells, or PBMCs; the material itself was cDNA or gDNA.

This clone has more than one count but fewer than ten. V lost 0 bases and J 6 bases, leaving 13 bases between the germline ends. Germline V gives CDR1 SGHRS, CDR2 YFSETQ. The CDR3 is 15 amino acids. This table comes from immunoSEQ multiplex PCR, and its TCRdb copy is limited to in-frame clones, with some not included. This sample has just under 65,000 clones; more than 75% occur once, and the top ten carry approximately 15%. V usage is TRBV5-1 and J usage is TRBJ1-5, with a tentative D call TRBD1 (5 bases). This clonotype originated in a man in his fifties or sixties with COVID-19, enrolled during active disease. The sequencing sample was made of peripheral blood. The CDR3 reads CASSLDGASRQPQHF. Here the CDR3 DNA reads TGCGCCAGCAGCTTGGATGGGGCAAGCCGTCAGCCCCAGCATTTT.